These 30 T cell receptor beta chains came from one sample sequenced in a study of blood T cell repertoires in COVID-19. The repertoire was sequenced with immunoSEQ multiplex PCR; TCRdb's copy has only in-frame clones and lacks some. The sample includes 110,000 or so clones, 85% to 90% of them seen just once. Sample: peripheral blood. Receptors were obtained from a man in his fifties or sixties with acute or convalescent COVID-19.

The chain carries TRBV5-4 and TRBJ2-5; TRBD1 agrees at 8 bases. J lost 4 bases, V lost 4 bases, and 9 bases had no gene match. In germline, CDR1 is SGHNT, CDR2 YYREEE (reference sequence). This CDR3 spans 15 amino acids. The CDR3 reads CASSLQGADGETQYF. CDR3 sequence (DNA): TGTGCCAGCAGCCTCCAGGGGGCAGATGGAGAGACCCAGTACTTC.

The CDR3 protein is CATSDHYRGSDEQFF. CDR3 nucleotides: TGTGCCACCAGTGATCACTATAGAGGTTCGGATGAGCAGTTCTTC. This chain joins TRBV24-1 and TRBJ2-1; D uncertain. CDR1 is KGHDR and CDR2 is SFDVKD in the germline V gene. V was shortened by 3 bases and J by 8 bases, with 16 bases between the two germline ends. The CDR3 is 15 residues long.

Concerning this clone itself: Other DNA variants within this sample encode the same CDR3. The chain carries TRBV19 and TRBJ1-1; D not resolved. V shed 3 bases and J shed 1 base, with 6 bases lying between them. The CDR3 runs 13 residues. Germline V gene data show CDR1 as LNHDA and CDR2 as SQIVND (reference sequence). The DNA for the CDR3 is TGTGCCAGTAGTATCGGCGGGAACACTGAAGCTTTCTTT. Amino acids: CASSIGGNTEAFF.

V is TRBV14 and J is TRBJ1-1, with 8 bases lining up with TRBD1. V was pared by 1 base and J by 10 bases, with 11 bases of the junction left unmatched. The V gene's germline CDR1 is SGHDN and CDR2 FVKESK. CDR3 length: 15 amino acids. The CDR3 region is CASSQVAGGAAPAFF. CDR3 DNA sequence: TGTGCCAGCAGCCAAGTAGCAGGGGGCGCCGCGCCAGCTTTCTTT.

The chain links TRBV19 to TRBJ1-2, with 8 bases that match TRBD1. CDR1 LNHDA and CDR2 SQIVND come from the germline V gene (reference sequence). The CDR3 is 14 residues long. V lost 6 bases, J lost 4 bases, and 7 bases stayed unmatched. Written as DNA, the CDR3 is TGTGCCAGTAGCCGACAGGGGAATTCCTATGGCTACACCTTC. This translates into CASSRQGNSYGYTF.

The genes are TRBV23-1 and TRBJ2-2, with 8 nucleotides matching TRBD2. TRBV23-1 is marked as an open reading frame, function uncertain. The V segment lost 4 bases and the J segment 3 bases; nucleotides outside the gene matches: 10. The CDR3 is made up of 17 amino acids. The CDR3 sequence is CASSRDAGGWDTGELFF. The CDR3 DNA follows: TGCGCCAGCAGTCGCGACGCGGGAGGCTGGGACACCGGGGAGCTGTTTTTT.

This clone showed up just once. This rearrangement joins TRBV7-9 to TRBJ1-1; D not resolved. CDR3 length equals 13 residues. The germline V gene has CDR1 SEHNR and CDR2 FQNEAQ (reference sequence). V lost 6 bases, J lost 8 bases, and 16 bases lay in between. The CDR3 nucleotides read TGTGCCAGCAGACAAGCGTCAGAACGAGAAGCTTTCTTT. Amino acids: CASRQASEREAFF. Complete variable domain (other parts from reference TRBV7-9 and TRBJ1-1): DTGVSQNPRHKITKRGQNVTFRCDPISEHNRLYWYRQTLGQGPEFLTYFQNEAQLEKSRLLSDRFSAERPKGSFSTLEIQRTEQGDSAMYLCASRQASEREAFFGQGTRLTVV.

This clone is a singleton in its sample. The rearrangement links TRBV5-1 to TRBJ1-6; TRBD1 agrees at 7 bases. V was pared by 1 base and J by 7 bases, with 14 bases of the junction left unmatched. The germline CDR1 and CDR2 sequences are SGHRS and YFSETQ. This CDR3 comprises 18 residues. CDR3 sequence (DNA): TGCGCCAGCAGCTTGTTCAGCAGCACCCGGGACAGAAATTCACCCCTCCACTTT. Protein: CASSLFSSTRDRNSPLHF. Full variable domain (outside the CDR3, taken from reference TRBV5-1 and TRBJ1-6): KAGVTQTPRYLIKTRGQQVTLSCSPISGHRSVSWYQQTPGQGLQFLFEYFSETQRNKGNFPGRFSGRQFSNSRSEMNVSTLELGDSALYLCASSLFSSTRDRNSPLHFGNGTRLTVT.

The chain links TRBV6-5 to TRBJ2-7; TRBD2 might be the D (5 bases). This CDR3 is 13 amino acids long. The V gene lost 0 bases and the J gene lost 5 bases, with 8 bases spanning the gap. Germline loops: CDR1 MNHEY, CDR2 SVGAGI. CDR3 loop: CASSYSTGDEQYF. The CDR3 DNA is TGTGCCAGCAGTTACTCCACCGGGGACGAGCAGTACTTC.

The chain couples TRBV24-1 to TRBJ2-5; 8 nucleotides match TRBD1. The CDR3 runs 16 residues. Germline CDR1 reads KGHDR; CDR2 reads SFDVKD. V trimming: 4 bases; J trimming: 5 bases; junction bases outside the gene matches: 11. The CDR3 spells CATSDPGQGRGETQYF. As DNA, the CDR3 is TGTGCCACCAGTGACCCCGGACAGGGTCGAGGGGAGACCCAGTACTTC.

The V and J genes are TRBV11-2 and TRBJ2-1, with TRBD1 matching 8 bases. This CDR3 spans 19 amino acids. Germline CDR1 is SGHAT and CDR2 is FQNNGV. V gave up 2 bases and J gave up 2 bases; unmatched junction bases: 14. DNA of the CDR3: TGTGCCAGCAGCTTAATGTATTCCAGGGGGCCAGGAACCTACAATGAGCAGTTCTTC. This sequence encodes CASSLMYSRGPGTYNEQFF. Drawing the rest from reference TRBV11-2 and TRBJ2-1, the complete variable domain is EAGVAQSPRYKIIEKRQSVAFWCNPISGHATLYWYQQILGQGPKLLIQFQNNGVVDDSQLPKDRFSAERLKGVDSTLKIQPAKLEDSAVYLCASSLMYSRGPGTYNEQFFGPGTRLTVL.

J is TRBJ1-6 and V is TRBV27; tentative D call: TRBD1 (6 bases). Trimming cost V 6 bases and J 1 base, with 22 bases left between them. CDR1 MNHEY and CDR2 SMNVEV come from the germline V gene (reference sequence). This CDR3 contains 19 residues. The CDR3 here is CASSRYTGIGSSYNSPLHF. DNA for the CDR3: TGTGCCAGCAGCCGGTATACAGGGATAGGTAGTTCCTATAATTCACCCCTCCACTTT.

The table lists this clone with a count of one. The V gene is TRBV21-1, the J gene TRBJ1-5. TRBV21-1 counts as a pseudogene. The CDR3 extends over 13 amino acids. For the CDR3, the DNA is TGTGCCAGCAGCGGGCGAGGGTGTCAGCCCCAGCATTTT. Protein sequence: CASSGRGCQPQHF.

The gene calls are TRBV5-5 and TRBJ1-6; D is unresolved. V lost 2 bases and J lost 0, with 9 bases in between. Germline CDR1 SGHKS, CDR2 YYEKEE (reference sequence). The CDR3 has 16 residues. The chain's CDR3 is CASSFGESSYNSPLHF. The CDR3 DNA sequence: TGTGCCAGCAGCTTCGGGGAGAGCTCCTATAATTCACCCCTCCACTTT.

The chain recombines TRBV5-7 with TRBJ1-1; no clear D gene. TRBV5-7 is recorded as an ORF, its role being uncertain. This CDR3 contains 17 residues. V lost 0 bases and J lost 0, with 15 bases in between. The CDR3 bases are TGTGCCAGCAGCTTGGTAACTTCACAGATCATGAACACTGAAGCTTTCTTT. Residues: CASSLVTSQIMNTEAFF.

V gene TRBV9 combines with J gene TRBJ2-1; TRBD1 is a possible D gene (5 bases). Germline V lookup: CDR1 SGDLS, CDR2 YYNGEE. Trimming removed 3 bases at V and 0 bases at J, with 10 bases between. The CDR3 is 15 amino acids. The chain's CDR3 is CASSEGATSYNEQFF. CDR3 coding DNA: TGTGCCAGCAGCGAAGGGGCGACCTCCTACAATGAGCAGTTCTTC.

The chain links TRBV27 to TRBJ1-2; the match to TRBD1 covers 9 bases. Germline CDR1 MNHEY, CDR2 SMNVEV (reference sequence). This CDR3 has 14 amino acids. V gave up 6 bases and J gave up 4 bases; unmatched junction bases: 6. As DNA, the CDR3 is TGTGCCAGCAGGACCGGGACAGGGTTCTATGGCTACACCTTC. Translated, it gives CASRTGTGFYGYTF.

The V gene is TRBV11-3, the J gene TRBJ2-1; no clear D gene. Germline CDR1 is SGHNT and CDR2 is YENEEA. Trimming took 5 bases from V and 8 from J, leaving 10 bases between them. The CDR3 extends over 12 amino acids. The CDR3 spells CASSPGPYEQFF. DNA of the CDR3: TGTGCCAGCAGCCCTGGGCCCTATGAGCAGTTCTTC.

This rearrangement joins TRBV15 to TRBJ1-4; 7 bases fit TRBD1. Per the germline V gene, CDR1 is LNHNV and CDR2 is YYDKDF (reference sequence). Losses at the gene ends were 0 bases for V and 4 bases for J; bases not matched to a gene: 8. The CDR3 covers 17 residues. The CDR3 here is CATSRDPRQGGNEKLFF. The CDR3 DNA reads TGTGCCACCAGCAGAGACCCCAGACAGGGCGGTAATGAAAAACTGTTTTTT.

This clone was detected a few times. The V and J genes are TRBV14 and TRBJ2-2; D gene unclear. Germline CDR1 reads SGHDN; CDR2 reads FVKESK. Trimming removed 1 base at V and 7 bases at J, with 7 bases between. This CDR3 region has 13 residues. CDR3 amino acids: CASSQVVSGELFF. CDR3 DNA: TGTGCCAGCAGCCAAGTAGTAAGCGGGGAGCTGTTTTTT.

The rearrangement links TRBV7-3 to TRBJ1-5, with a tentative D call TRBD1 (6 bases). The germline V gene encodes CDR1 SGHTA and CDR2 FQGTGA. The CDR3 covers 15 residues. V gave up 8 bases and J gave up 6 bases, with 20 bases separating them. CDR3: CASCPGGGWLQPQHF. CDR3 sequence (DNA): TGTGCCAGCTGCCCGGGGGGGGGCTGGCTTCAGCCCCAGCATTTT.

This clone was seen only once. The chain uses TRBV28 and TRBJ1-1; unclear D gene. From germline, CDR1 is MDHEN and CDR2 SYDVKM. The CDR3 runs to 15 residues. V lost 4 bases and J lost 5, with 17 bases in between. Written as DNA, the CDR3 is TGTGCCAGCAGTTCCCTAGAGGGTCGGCGGACTGAAGCTTTCTTT. Its translation is CASSSLEGRRTEAFF.

The count of this clone is one. The J gene is TRBJ2-7, the V gene TRBV11-2, with TRBD2 matching over 7 bases. CDR3 length equals 14 residues. Germline trimming cut 5 bases from V and 2 bases from J; bases unmatched to any gene: 6. Germline CDR1 reads SGHAT; CDR2 reads FQNNGV. CDR3 region: CASSTSGDPYEQYF. CDR3 bases: TGTGCCAGCAGCACCAGCGGGGACCCCTACGAGCAGTACTTC.

The rearrangement links TRBV5-1 to TRBJ1-1; TRBD1 might be the D (6 bases). CDR1 is SGHRS and CDR2 is YFSETQ in the germline V gene. This CDR3 is 15 amino acids long. V was clipped by 3 bases and J by 2 bases, with 14 bases between them. The CDR3 spells CASSSNPGVNTEAFF. The CDR3 coding sequence is TGCGCCAGCAGCTCGAACCCAGGGGTTAACACTGAAGCTTTCTTT.

This chain uses TRBV5-1 with TRBJ1-1; TRBD1 matches at 8 bases. The germline CDR1 and CDR2 sequences are SGHRS and YFSETQ. This CDR3 contains 14 residues. The V segment lost 3 bases and the J segment 3 bases; nucleotides outside the gene matches: 4. CDR3 sequence: CASSYTGGDTEAFF. CDR3 nucleotides: TGCGCCAGCAGCTACACAGGGGGGGACACTGAAGCTTTCTTT.

This chain joins TRBV6-4 and TRBJ1-2; 12 bases agree with TRBD1. The V gene end was trimmed by 4 bases and the J gene end by 6 bases; junction bases not matched to a gene: 6. CDR3 length: 15 residues. Germline-derived CDR1 and CDR2 are MRHNA and SNTAGT. The CDR3 is CASSGGTGGLHGYTF. In DNA form, the CDR3 reads TGTGCCAGCAGTGGAGGGACAGGGGGCTTGCATGGCTACACCTTC.

The rearrangement uses TRBV6-1 and TRBJ2-3; weak D call: TRBD2 (6 bases). The ends were cut back, 3 bases at V and 2 bases at J, with 12 bases in the middle. The CDR3 loop spans 15 amino acids. Germline V gives CDR1 MNHNS, CDR2 SASEGT. The CDR3 is CASSDRGRDTDTQYF. The CDR3 DNA is TGTGCCAGCAGTGACCGGGGGAGAGACACAGATACGCAGTATTTT.

The chain links TRBV5-1 to TRBJ2-7, with D perhaps matching TRBD1 (6 bases). V was clipped by 2 bases and J by 6 bases, with 9 bases between them. The CDR3 totals 12 residues. CDR1 and CDR2 (germline): SGHRS, YFSETQ. CDR3 amino acids: CASSLQGSEQYF. The CDR3 DNA reads TGCGCCAGCAGCTTACAGGGATCCGAGCAGTACTTC.

V and J are TRBV7-2 and TRBJ1-2; tentatively, D is TRBD1 (6 bases). The CDR3 is made up of 14 amino acids. Trimming pared 4 bases from V and 8 bases from J, leaving 17 bases between. Germline V gene sequence: CDR1 SGHTA, CDR2 FQGNSA. As DNA, the CDR3 is TGTGCCAGCAGCTCGATGCTACAGGGTCAAGGCTACACCTTC. Translation gives CASSSMLQGQGYTF.

The chain combines TRBV6-5 with TRBJ2-1, with D unresolved. Per the germline V gene, CDR1 is MNHEY and CDR2 is SVGAGI. V was cut by 7 bases and J by 4 bases, with 14 bases left in between. The CDR3 is made up of 14 amino acids. CDR3 bases: TGTGCCAGCAAAGCCTCCACAGTTTACAATGAGCAGTTCTTC. Protein sequence: CASKASTVYNEQFF.